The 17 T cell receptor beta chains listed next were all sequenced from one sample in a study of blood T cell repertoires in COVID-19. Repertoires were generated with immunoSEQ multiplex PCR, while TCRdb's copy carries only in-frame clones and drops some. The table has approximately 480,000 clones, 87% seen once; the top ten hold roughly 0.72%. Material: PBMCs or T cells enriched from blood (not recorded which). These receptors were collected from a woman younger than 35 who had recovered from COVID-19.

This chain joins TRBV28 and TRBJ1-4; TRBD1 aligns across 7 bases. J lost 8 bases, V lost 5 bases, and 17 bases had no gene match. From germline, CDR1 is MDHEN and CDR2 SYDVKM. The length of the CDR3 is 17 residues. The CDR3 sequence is CASSPLGGRGTEEKLFF. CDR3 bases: TGTGCCAGCAGTCCACTGGGGGGACGTGGGACAGAAGAAAAACTGTTTTTT.

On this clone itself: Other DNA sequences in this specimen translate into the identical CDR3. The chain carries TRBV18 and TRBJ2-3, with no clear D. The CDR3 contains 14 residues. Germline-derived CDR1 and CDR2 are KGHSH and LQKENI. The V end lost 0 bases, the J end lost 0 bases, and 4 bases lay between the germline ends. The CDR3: CASSPPTSTDTQYF. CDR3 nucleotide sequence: TGTGCCAGCTCACCACCGACTAGCACAGATACGCAGTATTTT.

The CDR3 DNA reads TGTGCCAGCAGCTTAAGGGACAGCTACGAGCAGTACTTC. Translation: CASSLRDSYEQYF. The gene calls are TRBV6-5 and TRBJ2-7; 7 bases match TRBD1. Losses at the gene ends were 6 bases for V and 3 bases for J; bases not matched to a gene: 5. Germline V CDR1 and CDR2: MNHEY, SVGAGI. CDR3 length: 13 amino acids.

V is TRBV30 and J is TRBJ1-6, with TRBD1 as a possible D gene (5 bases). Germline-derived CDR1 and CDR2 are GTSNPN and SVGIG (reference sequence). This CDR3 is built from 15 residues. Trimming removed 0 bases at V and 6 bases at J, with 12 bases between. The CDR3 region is CAWSVGRAVNSPLHF. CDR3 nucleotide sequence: TGTGCCTGGAGTGTCGGCAGGGCCGTTAATTCACCCCTCCACTTT.

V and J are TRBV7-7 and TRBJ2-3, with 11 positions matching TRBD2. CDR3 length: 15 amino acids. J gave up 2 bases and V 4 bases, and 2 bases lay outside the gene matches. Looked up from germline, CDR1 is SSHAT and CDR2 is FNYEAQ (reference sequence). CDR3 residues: CASSSTSGDTDTQYF. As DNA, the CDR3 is TGTGCCAGCAGCTCGACTAGCGGGGACACAGATACGCAGTATTTT.

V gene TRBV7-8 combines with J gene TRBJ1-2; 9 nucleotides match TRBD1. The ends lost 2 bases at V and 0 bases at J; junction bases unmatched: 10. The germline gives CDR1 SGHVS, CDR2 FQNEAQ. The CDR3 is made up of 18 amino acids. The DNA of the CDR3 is TGTGCCAGCAGCTTACTTACAGGGGGCGGATTGACTAACTATGGCTACACCTTC. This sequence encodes CASSLLTGGGLTNYGYTF.

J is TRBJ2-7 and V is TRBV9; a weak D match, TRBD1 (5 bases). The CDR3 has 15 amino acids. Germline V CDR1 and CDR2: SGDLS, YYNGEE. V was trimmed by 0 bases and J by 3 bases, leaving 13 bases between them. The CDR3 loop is CASSVGQGSGYEQYF. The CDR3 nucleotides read TGTGCCAGCAGCGTAGGGCAGGGCTCCGGCTACGAGCAGTACTTC.

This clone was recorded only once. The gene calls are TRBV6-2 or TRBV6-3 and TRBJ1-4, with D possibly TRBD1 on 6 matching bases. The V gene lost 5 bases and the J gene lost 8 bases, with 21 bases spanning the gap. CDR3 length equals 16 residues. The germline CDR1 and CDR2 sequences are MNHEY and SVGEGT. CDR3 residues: CASSIDQGRRAEKLFF. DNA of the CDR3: TGTGCCAGCAGTATCGACCAGGGGAGAAGGGCAGAAAAACTGTTTTTT.

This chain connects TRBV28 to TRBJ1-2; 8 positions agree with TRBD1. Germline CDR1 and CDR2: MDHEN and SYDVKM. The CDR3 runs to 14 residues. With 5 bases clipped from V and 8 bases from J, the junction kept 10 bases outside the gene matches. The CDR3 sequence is CASSPPDREAGYTF. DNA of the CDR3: TGTGCCAGCAGTCCCCCGGACAGGGAGGCGGGCTACACCTTC.

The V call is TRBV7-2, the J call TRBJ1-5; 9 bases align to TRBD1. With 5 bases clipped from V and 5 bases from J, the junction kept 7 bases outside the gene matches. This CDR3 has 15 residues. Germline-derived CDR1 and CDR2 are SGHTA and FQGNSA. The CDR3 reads CASSPGTGSHQPQHF. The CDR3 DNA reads TGTGCCAGCAGCCCCGGGACAGGGTCACATCAGCCCCAGCATTTT.

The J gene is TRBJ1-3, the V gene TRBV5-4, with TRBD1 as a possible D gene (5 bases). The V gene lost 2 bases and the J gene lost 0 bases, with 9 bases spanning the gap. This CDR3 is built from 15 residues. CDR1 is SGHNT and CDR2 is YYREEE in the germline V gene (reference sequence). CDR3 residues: CASSLDRLSGNTIYF. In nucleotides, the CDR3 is TGTGCCAGCAGCTTAGACAGACTCTCTGGAAACACCATATATTTT.

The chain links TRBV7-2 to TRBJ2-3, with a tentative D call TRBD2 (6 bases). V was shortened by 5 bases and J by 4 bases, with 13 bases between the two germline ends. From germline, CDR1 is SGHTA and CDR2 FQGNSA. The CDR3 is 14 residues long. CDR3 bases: TGTGCCAGCAGCCCCCGTTTAGCGGCAGATACGCAGTATTTT. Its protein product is CASSPRLAADTQYF.

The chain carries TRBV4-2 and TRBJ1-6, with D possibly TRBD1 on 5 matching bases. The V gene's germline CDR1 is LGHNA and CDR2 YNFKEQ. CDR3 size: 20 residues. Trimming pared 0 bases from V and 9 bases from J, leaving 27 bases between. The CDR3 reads CASSQDIPAGFRDGGSPLHF. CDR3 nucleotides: TGTGCCAGCAGCCAAGATATCCCTGCTGGGTTCCGGGACGGGGGTTCACCCCTCCACTTT.

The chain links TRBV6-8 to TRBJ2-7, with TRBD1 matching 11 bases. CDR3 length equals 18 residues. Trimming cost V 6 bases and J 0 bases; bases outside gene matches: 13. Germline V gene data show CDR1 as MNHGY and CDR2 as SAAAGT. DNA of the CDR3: TGTGCCAGCAGCCGCCGGGACAGGGGGTCACAGTCCTCCTACGAGCAGTACTTC. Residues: CASSRRDRGSQSSYEQYF.

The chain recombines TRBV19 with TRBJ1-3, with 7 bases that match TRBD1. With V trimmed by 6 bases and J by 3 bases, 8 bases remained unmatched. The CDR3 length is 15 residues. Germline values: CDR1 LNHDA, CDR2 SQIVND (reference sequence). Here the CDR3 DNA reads TGTGCCAGTAGCTATGATGGACAGGATGGAAACACCATATATTTT. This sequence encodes CASSYDGQDGNTIYF.

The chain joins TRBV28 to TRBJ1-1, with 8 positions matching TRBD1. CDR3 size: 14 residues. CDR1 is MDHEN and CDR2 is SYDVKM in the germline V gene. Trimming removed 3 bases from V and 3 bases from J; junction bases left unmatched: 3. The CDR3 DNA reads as TGTGCCAGCAGTTTTAGACAGGGGTACACTGAAGCTTTCTTT. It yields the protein CASSFRQGYTEAFF.

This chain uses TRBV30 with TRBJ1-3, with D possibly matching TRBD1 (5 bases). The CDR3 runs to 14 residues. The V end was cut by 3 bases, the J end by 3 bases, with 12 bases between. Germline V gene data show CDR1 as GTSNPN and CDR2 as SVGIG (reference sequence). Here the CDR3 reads CAWSPQRGGNTIYF. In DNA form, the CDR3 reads TGTGCCTGGAGCCCCCAAAGGGGTGGAAACACCATATATTTT. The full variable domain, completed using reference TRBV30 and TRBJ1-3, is SQTIHQWPATLVQPVGSPLSLECTVEGTSNPNLYWYRQAAGRGLQLLFYSVGIGQISSEVPQNLSASRPQDRQFILSSKKLLLSDSGFYLCAWSPQRGGNTIYFGEGSWLTVV.